The clone carrying this TCR beta chain was picked up many times. TCRdb re-derived calls from the reads in MiXCR, one entry per CDR3 protein. The sample holds approximately 180,000 distinct CDR3 sequences, about 20% seen once. The source of the sample is a study of T cell repertoires in cytomegalovirus infection. The CDR3 runs to 17 residues. The V end lost 7 bases, the J end lost 1 base, and 20 bases lay between the germline ends. From germline, CDR1 is SGHVS and CDR2 FNYEAQ. This sequence was found in a human donor in good health (CMV status not recorded). Some clones in this sample may be carry-over from other donors' samples. The chain employs TRBV7-6 and TRBJ2-1; possible D gene TRBD2, 7 bases. The specimen sequenced was PBMCs. CDR3 residues: CASTEGVSGVSYNEQFF. CDR3 bases: TGTGCCAGCACCGAGGGGGTCAGCGGGGTTTCCTACAATGAGCAGTTCTTC.